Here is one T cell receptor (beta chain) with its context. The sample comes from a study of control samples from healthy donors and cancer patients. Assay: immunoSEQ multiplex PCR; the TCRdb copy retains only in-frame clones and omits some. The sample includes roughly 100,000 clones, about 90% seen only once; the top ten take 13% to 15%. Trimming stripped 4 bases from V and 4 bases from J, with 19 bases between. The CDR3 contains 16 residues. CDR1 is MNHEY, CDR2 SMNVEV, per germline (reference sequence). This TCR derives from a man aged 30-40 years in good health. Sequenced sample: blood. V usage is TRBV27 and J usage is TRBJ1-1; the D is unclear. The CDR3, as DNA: TGTGCCAGCAGTTCTCACCCCGCGACCGCCAGCACTGAAGCTTTCTTT. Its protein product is CASSSHPATASTEAFF.